This TCR beta chain was recorded in a study of technical replicates of blood from a handful of donors. The repertoire was sequenced with immunoSEQ multiplex PCR; TCRdb's copy has only in-frame clones and lacks some. The data hold about 81,000 clones, with roughly 96% observed a single time. Per germline, CDR1 GTSNPN and CDR2 SVGIG (reference sequence). The CDR3 is 13 residues long. V shed 7 bases and J shed 5 bases, with 12 bases lying between them. The source of this sequence is a human donor in good health. The chain is built from TRBV30 and TRBJ1-6, with D tentatively TRBD1 (5 bases). Material: T cells isolated from PBMCs. This CDR3 is CALSRGNNSPLHF. The CDR3 DNA sequence: TGTGCCTTATCTCGGGGGAATAATTCACCCCTCCACTTT.